Listed below are T cell receptor beta chains from one sample, sequenced in a study of early T cells in non-severe SARS-CoV-2 infection. MiXCR was run by TCRdb on the 5' RACE reads, yielding one entry per CDR3 protein. The sample records 70,000 to 95,000 distinct CDR3 sequences, more than 9% being singletons. What was sequenced was whole blood. These TCRs come from an adult who was a healthcare worker with PCR-confirmed SARS-CoV-2 infection or an uninfected control (not recorded which). Both conserved end residues are part of each CDR3. The D gene is left open where the match is weak. Only some rows state a clone size, as once, few, many or a class for expanded clones.

j_call: TRBJ2-2; clone_size: many; v_call: TRBV9; d_call: -; cdr3_aa: CASSVVSGELFF; cdr3_nt: TGTGCCAGCAGCGTAGTTTCCGGGGAGCTGTTTTTT
j_call: TRBJ2-1; clone_size: many; v_call: TRBV11-2; d_call: TRBD2; cdr3_aa: CASRRGSPYNEQFF; cdr3_nt: TGTGCCAGCAGGCGGGGGAGCCCGTACAATGAGCAGTTCTTC
j_call: TRBJ2-6; clone_size: few; v_call: TRBV7-3; d_call: TRBD1; cdr3_aa: CASSFGQARANVLTF; cdr3_nt: TGTGCCAGCAGCTTCGGACAGGCGCGGGCCAACGTCCTGACTTTC
j_call: TRBJ2-3; clone_size: many; v_call: TRBV7-9; d_call: -; cdr3_aa: CASSLAGGGDTQYF; cdr3_nt: TGTGCCAGCAGCTTAGCGGGGGGCGGCGATACGCAGTATTTT
j_call: TRBJ2-7; clone_size: many; v_call: TRBV27; d_call: -; cdr3_aa: CASSLLAGRNEQYF; cdr3_nt: TGTGCCAGCAGTTTACTAGCAGGACGGAACGAGCAGTACTTC
j_call: TRBJ1-6; clone_size: many; v_call: TRBV4-2; d_call: -; cdr3_aa: CASSQEVVRRSPLHF; cdr3_nt: TGTGCCAGCAGCCAAGAGGTAGTAAGGCGGTCACCCCTCCACTTT
j_call: TRBJ2-1; clone_size: few; v_call: TRBV3-1; d_call: TRBD2; cdr3_aa: CASSQYEREPSEQFF; cdr3_nt: TGTGCCAGCAGCCAATATGAGCGGGAGCCAAGTGAGCAGTTCTTC
j_call: TRBJ2-7; clone_size: many; v_call: TRBV18; d_call: TRBD1; cdr3_aa: CASSRTGPGQSYEQYF; cdr3_nt: TGTGCCAGCTCACGGACAGGGCCCGGGCAGTCCTACGAGCAGTACTTC
j_call: TRBJ2-5; clone_size: many; v_call: TRBV12-3/TRBV12-4; d_call: TRBD2; cdr3_aa: CASSSGLAGVETQYF; cdr3_nt: TGTGCCAGCAGCTCCGGGCTAGCGGGAGTTGAGACCCAGTACTTC
j_call: TRBJ2-1; clone_size: -; v_call: TRBV6-5; d_call: TRBD2; cdr3_aa: CASSYRGLAVNEQFF; cdr3_nt: TGTGCCAGCAGTTACAGGGGACTAGCGGTTAATGAGCAGTTCTTC
j_call: TRBJ2-3; clone_size: -; v_call: TRBV20-1; d_call: -; cdr3_aa: CSATGGRSTDTQYF; cdr3_nt: TGCAGTGCAACGGGGGGCAGGAGCACAGATACGCAGTATTTT
j_call: TRBJ1-5; clone_size: -; v_call: TRBV7-9; d_call: -; cdr3_aa: CASSLGQQNQPQHF; cdr3_nt: TGTGCCAGCAGCTTAGGGCAGCAGAATCAGCCCCAGCATTTT
j_call: TRBJ2-1; clone_size: many; v_call: TRBV7-3; d_call: TRBD2; cdr3_aa: CASSLSGTSKSEQFF; cdr3_nt: TGTGCCAGCAGCCTCTCCGGGACTAGCAAGTCTGAGCAGTTCTTC
j_call: TRBJ2-7; clone_size: -; v_call: TRBV10-3; d_call: -; cdr3_aa: CAISERASSHEQYF; cdr3_nt: TGTGCCATCAGTGAGCGGGCCTCGTCTCACGAGCAGTACTTC
j_call: TRBJ2-1; clone_size: many; v_call: TRBV5-1; d_call: -; cdr3_aa: CASSITRHEQFF; cdr3_nt: TGCGCCAGCAGCATCACGCGCCATGAGCAGTTCTTC
j_call: TRBJ2-1; clone_size: few; v_call: TRBV12-3/TRBV12-4; d_call: -; cdr3_aa: CASRMNNEQFF; cdr3_nt: TGTGCCAGCAGAATGAATAATGAGCAGTTCTTC
j_call: TRBJ1-1; clone_size: many; v_call: TRBV10-1; d_call: -; cdr3_aa: CASSERGGTEAFF; cdr3_nt: TGCGCCAGCAGTGAACGAGGGGGCACTGAAGCTTTCTTT
j_call: TRBJ2-1; clone_size: -; v_call: TRBV19; d_call: TRBD2; cdr3_aa: CASSILGLESNEQFF; cdr3_nt: TGTGCCAGTAGTATATTAGGACTAGAAAGTAATGAGCAGTTCTTC
j_call: TRBJ1-2; clone_size: few; v_call: TRBV28; d_call: -; cdr3_aa: CAIWTRQTNYGYTF; cdr3_nt: TGTGCCATTTGGACCAGGCAGACTAACTATGGCTACACCTTC
j_call: TRBJ2-7; clone_size: many; v_call: TRBV28; d_call: -; cdr3_aa: CASKPGRLGNEQYF; cdr3_nt: TGTGCCAGCAAACCAGGGAGGTTGGGAAACGAGCAGTACTTC
j_call: TRBJ1-1; clone_size: few; v_call: TRBV3-1; d_call: -; cdr3_aa: CASSQGPREDTEAFF; cdr3_nt: TGTGCCAGCAGCCAAGGGCCACGGGAAGACACTGAAGCTTTCTTT
j_call: TRBJ2-7; clone_size: -; v_call: TRBV20-1; d_call: -; cdr3_aa: CSASGGGPLYEQYF; cdr3_nt: TGCAGTGCTAGTGGAGGGGGACCTTTATACGAGCAGTACTTC
j_call: TRBJ1-1; clone_size: many; v_call: TRBV27; d_call: -; cdr3_aa: CASRHTVNTEAFF; cdr3_nt: TGTGCCAGCAGACATACAGTGAACACTGAAGCTTTCTTT
j_call: TRBJ1-6; clone_size: few; v_call: TRBV4-1; d_call: TRBD1; cdr3_aa: CASSQVPGTDISPLHF; cdr3_nt: TGCGCCAGCAGCCAAGTCCCCGGGACAGATATATCTCCCCTCCACTTT
j_call: TRBJ2-7; clone_size: many; v_call: TRBV7-2; d_call: TRBD2; cdr3_aa: CASSPTSGRAKEQYF; cdr3_nt: TGTGCCAGCAGCCCAACTAGCGGGAGGGCCAAGGAGCAGTACTTC
j_call: TRBJ1-6; clone_size: many; v_call: TRBV12-3/TRBV12-4; d_call: -; cdr3_aa: CASSPDSGGTPLHF; cdr3_nt: TGTGCCAGCAGCCCCGACTCGGGGGGTACACCCCTCCACTTT
j_call: TRBJ2-1; clone_size: -; v_call: TRBV15; d_call: TRBD1; cdr3_aa: CATSRRTGGYNEQFF; cdr3_nt: TGTGCCACCAGCAGAAGGACAGGAGGTTACAATGAGCAGTTCTTC
j_call: TRBJ2-1; clone_size: many; v_call: TRBV4-1; d_call: TRBD2; cdr3_aa: CASSHPGLAFENEQFF; cdr3_nt: TGCGCCAGCAGCCATCCGGGACTAGCGTTTGAGAATGAGCAGTTCTTC
j_call: TRBJ2-2; clone_size: few; v_call: TRBV4-1; d_call: TRBD2; cdr3_aa: CASSHRTSGIDGTGELFF; cdr3_nt: TGCGCCAGCAGCCACCGGACTAGCGGGATCGATGGCACCGGGGAGCTGTTTTTT
j_call: TRBJ2-3; clone_size: many; v_call: TRBV20-1; d_call: TRBD2; cdr3_aa: CSASSGGDFTDTQYF; cdr3_nt: TGCAGTGCTAGTAGCGGGGGAGACTTCACAGATACGCAGTATTTT
j_call: TRBJ2-6; clone_size: few; v_call: TRBV9; d_call: TRBD2; cdr3_aa: CASTASGTPGANVLTF; cdr3_nt: TGTGCCAGCACAGCTAGCGGGACTCCCGGGGCCAACGTCCTGACTTTC
j_call: TRBJ2-3; clone_size: few; v_call: TRBV27; d_call: TRBD2; cdr3_aa: CASSPGGLSTDTQYF; cdr3_nt: TGTGCCAGCAGCCCGGGAGGGCTCTCCACAGATACGCAGTATTTT
j_call: TRBJ2-3; clone_size: many; v_call: TRBV6-6; d_call: TRBD2; cdr3_aa: CASSYSAGEGDTQYF; cdr3_nt: TGTGCCAGCAGTTATTCGGCGGGAGAGGGAGATACGCAGTATTTT
j_call: TRBJ2-1; clone_size: few; v_call: TRBV11-1; d_call: TRBD2; cdr3_aa: CASSLAGLASYNEQFF; cdr3_nt: TGTGCCAGCAGCTTAGCCGGACTAGCCTCCTACAATGAGCAGTTCTTC
j_call: TRBJ2-4; clone_size: -; v_call: TRBV7-9; d_call: -; cdr3_aa: CASSSTGPVRIQYF; cdr3_nt: TGTGCCAGCAGCTCAACGGGCCCAGTACGCATTCAGTACTTC
j_call: TRBJ2-7; clone_size: many; v_call: TRBV30; d_call: TRBD2; cdr3_aa: CAWSPGLASPYEQYF; cdr3_nt: TGTGCCTGGAGTCCGGGACTAGCGAGTCCGTACGAGCAGTACTTC
j_call: TRBJ2-1; clone_size: few; v_call: TRBV29-1; d_call: -; cdr3_aa: CSVYSRQGGEQFF; cdr3_nt: TGCAGCGTTTACTCCCGCCAGGGGGGTGAGCAGTTCTTC
j_call: TRBJ2-3; clone_size: many; v_call: TRBV6-1; d_call: -; cdr3_aa: CASSEQGQGSQYF; cdr3_nt: TGTGCCAGCAGTGAACAGGGCCAGGGATCGCAGTATTTT
j_call: TRBJ1-1; clone_size: -; v_call: TRBV20-1; d_call: -; cdr3_aa: CSARPGSGRWEAFF; cdr3_nt: TGCAGTGCTCGGCCAGGCTCTGGTCGATGGGAAGCTTTCTTT
j_call: TRBJ2-7; clone_size: few; v_call: TRBV3-1; d_call: -; cdr3_aa: CASSPWGPKDEQYF; cdr3_nt: TGTGCCAGCAGCCCCTGGGGGCCCAAGGACGAGCAGTACTTC
j_call: TRBJ1-5; clone_size: many; v_call: TRBV20-1; d_call: -; cdr3_aa: CSAPKAHDSSNQPQHF; cdr3_nt: TGCAGTGCTCCCAAAGCCCATGACAGTAGCAATCAGCCCCAGCATTTT